This passage covers 25 T cell receptor beta chains from one sample sequenced in a study of cytomegalovirus exposure and HLA in healthy donors. Primers included in the PCR were 60 Vbeta and 13 Jbeta primers. Method: immunoSEQ multiplex PCR; TCRdb's copy keeps in-frame clones and lacks some. The data hold under 200,000 clones, with roughly 85% observed a single time. What was sequenced was PBMCs. Receptors were obtained from a woman aged 40 to 49 in good health and CMV-seronegative.

The V call is TRBV19, the J call TRBJ1-5; 7 bases match TRBD1. This CDR3 contains 17 residues. Trimming removed 1 base from V and 4 bases from J; junction bases left unmatched: 10. Germline assignment: CDR1 LNHDA and CDR2 SQIVND (reference sequence). The CDR3 DNA reads TGTGCCAGTAGTATAGGTAGGTGGGACAGACGAAATCAGCCCCAGCATTTT. Protein sequence: CASSIGRWDRRNQPQHF.

This clone came up once. The chain couples TRBV11-3 to TRBJ1-6; TRBD1 agrees at 7 bases. The length of the CDR3 is 14 residues. With 5 bases clipped from V and 8 bases from J, the junction kept 6 bases outside the gene matches. CDR1 is SGHNT and CDR2 is YENEEA in the germline V gene. The CDR3 is CASSPDRPDSPLHF. The CDR3 DNA reads as TGTGCCAGCAGCCCGGACAGGCCCGATTCACCCCTCCACTTT.

This clone was observed a few times. The chain combines TRBV5-6 with TRBJ2-5; D unresolved. V lost 4 bases, J lost 3 bases, and 19 bases lay in between. CDR1 SGHDT and CDR2 YYEEEE come from the germline V gene. The CDR3 contains 16 residues. This CDR3 reads CASSRLLVKKEETQYF. The DNA of the CDR3 is TGTGCCAGCAGCCGCTTGCTAGTGAAGAAAGAAGAGACCCAGTACTTC.

This clone occurred a few times. The rearrangement uses TRBV7-9 and TRBJ1-2, with TRBD1 matching over 8 bases. After removal of 5 bases from V and 8 bases from J, the junction contained 7 bases not matched to a gene. CDR3 length: 13 amino acids. Germline CDR1 and CDR2: SEHNR and FQNEAQ (reference sequence). CDR3: CASSPDRVQGYTF. The CDR3 bases are TGTGCCAGCAGCCCGGACAGGGTGCAGGGCTACACCTTC.

The CDR3 nucleotides read TGTGCCAGCAGCACGGGAGGGACAGTTAACTATGGCTACACCTTC. Amino acid sequence: CASSTGGTVNYGYTF. The chain carries TRBV28 and TRBJ1-2; 7 nucleotides agree with TRBD1. The CDR3 totals 15 residues. CDR1 is MDHEN and CDR2 is SYDVKM in the germline V gene. Trimming removed 6 bases from V and 1 base from J; junction bases left unmatched: 8.

As to this clone: Distinct nucleotide sequences in the sample also encode this CDR3. The rearrangement links TRBV5-1 to TRBJ2-7, with a weak D call TRBD2 (6 bases). V shed 1 base and J shed 4 bases, with 6 bases lying between them. CDR1 and CDR2 (germline): SGHRS, YFSETQ. The CDR3 loop spans 12 amino acids. The DNA for the CDR3 is TGCGCCAGCAGCTTGAGCGGGTACGAGCAGTACTTC. Protein sequence: CASSLSGYEQYF.

The rearrangement links TRBV5-4 to TRBJ2-5; D uncertain. Trimming cost V 5 bases and J 2 bases, with 10 bases left between them. Germline V lookup: CDR1 SGHNT, CDR2 YYREEE (reference sequence). This CDR3 spans 13 amino acids. The CDR3 region has the DNA TGTGCCAGCAGATCCGGTGCTCAAGAGACCCAGTACTTC. Amino acids: CASRSGAQETQYF.

This clone appeared a few times. The chain is built from TRBV5-6 and TRBJ2-7, with 10 positions matching TRBD2. The CDR3 length is 17 residues. Germline V gene sequence: CDR1 SGHDT, CDR2 YYEEEE. Trimming removed 1 base from V and 1 base from J; junction bases left unmatched: 8. CDR3 DNA: TGTGCCAGCAGCTTGAGGACTAGCGGAGCCCTATCCTACGAGCAGTACTTC. This translates into CASSLRTSGALSYEQYF.

Note on this clone: Different DNA sequences within this sample yield the same CDR3. The gene calls are TRBV29-1 and TRBJ2-7, with D tentatively TRBD2 (6 bases). The germline gives CDR1 SQVTM, CDR2 ANQGSEA. The CDR3 extends over 12 amino acids. The ends were cut back, 6 bases at V and 9 bases at J, with 18 bases in the middle. CDR3 sequence reads: CSVAPTGEAQYF. CDR3 nucleotides: TGCAGCGTCGCGCCTACTGGGGAGGCGCAGTACTTC.

The rearrangement uses TRBV5-6 and TRBJ2-5, with D possibly matching TRBD2 (6 bases). Judging by the DNA end, TRBJ2-7 fits better; the J call may be wrong. There are 14 residues in the CDR3. Germline V gene data show CDR1 as SGHDT and CDR2 as YYEEEE. DNA for the CDR3: TGTGCCAGCAGCAGGCCGGGAGCCTCCTACGAGCAGTACTTC. It translates to CASSRPGASYEQYF.

V and J are TRBV5-4 and TRBJ1-2; TRBD1 is a possible D gene (5 bases). V lost 1 base, J lost 4 bases, and 11 bases lay in between. The CDR3 covers 14 residues. CDR1 is SGHNT and CDR2 is YYREEE in the germline V gene (reference sequence). DNA for the CDR3: TGTGCCAGCAGCTTGAGGGGTTCGGCCTATGGCTACACCTTC. Translating it yields CASSLRGSAYGYTF.

In its sample, this clone was seen a few times. The chain carries TRBV6-5 and TRBJ2-7; D is ambiguous. Trimming pared 2 bases from V and 8 bases from J, leaving 10 bases between. The CDR3 has 12 amino acids. Per the germline V gene, CDR1 is MNHEY and CDR2 is SVGAGI. CDR3 sequence reads: CASSYPGSQQYF. CDR3 coding DNA: TGTGCCAGCAGTTACCCCGGGTCCCAGCAGTACTTC.

This sequence joins TRBV7-3 and TRBJ2-1, with 8 bases that match TRBD2. J gave up 10 bases and V 5 bases, and 4 bases lay outside the gene matches. Germline V gene lookup returns CDR1 SGHTA and CDR2 FQGTGA. The CDR3 consists of 12 residues. CDR3 region: CASSPGGDEQFF. CDR3 nucleotide sequence: TGTGCCAGCAGCCCGGGGGGGGACGAGCAGTTCTTC.

J is TRBJ2-2 and V is TRBV4-1; maybe TRBD1 (6 bases). The V gene's germline CDR1 is MGHRA and CDR2 YSYEKL. V was trimmed by 4 bases and J by 1 base, leaving 10 bases between them. The CDR3 runs to 15 residues. CDR3 bases: TGCGCCAGCAGCCCCTGGGGGCGGAACACCGGGGAGCTGTTTTTT. It specifies CASSPWGRNTGELFF.

This chain links TRBV9 with TRBJ2-1; TRBD2 matches 8 bases. CDR3 size: 19 residues. Germline V lookup: CDR1 SGDLS, CDR2 YYNGEE. After removal of 3 bases from V and 2 bases from J, the junction contained 16 bases not matched to a gene. In nucleotides, the CDR3 is TGTGCCAGCAGCGCCCACGGGAGGGTAGCGGGGTCCGCCTACAATGAGCAGTTCTTC. This codes for CASSAHGRVAGSAYNEQFF. The full variable domain, in which reference TRBV9 and TRBJ2-1 provide the parts outside the CDR3, is DSGVTQTPKHLITATGQRVTLRCSPRSGDLSVYWYQQSLDQGLQFLIQYYNGEERAKGNILERFSAQQFPDLHSELNLSSLELGDSALYFCASSAHGRVAGSAYNEQFFGPGTRLTVL.

The chain uses TRBV5-1 and TRBJ1-1; the match to TRBD1 covers 8 bases. After removal of 0 bases from V and 2 bases from J, the junction contained 12 bases not matched to a gene. The germline V gene encodes CDR1 SGHRS and CDR2 YFSETQ. CDR3 length equals 18 residues. The CDR3 DNA reads TGCGCCAGCAGCTTGGGGATGAACAGGGGGTGGACTAACACTGAAGCTTTCTTT. Translation gives CASSLGMNRGWTNTEAFF.

V and J are TRBV18 and TRBJ2-7; 7 positions match TRBD2. J was trimmed by 5 bases and V by 6 bases; bases with no gene match: 7. The CDR3 runs 13 residues. Germline lookup yields CDR1 KGHSH and CDR2 LQKENI. DNA of the CDR3: TGTGCCAGCTCCGGGACTATTGCTAACGAGCAGTACTTC. Encoded protein: CASSGTIANEQYF.

The chain links TRBV2 to TRBJ1-1; the D gene is possibly TRBD1 (6 bases). CDR3 size: 16 residues. The germline gives CDR1 SNHLY, CDR2 FYNNEI. Trimming took off 6 bases at V and 1 base at J, with 18 bases between the two ends. As DNA, the CDR3 is TGTGCCAGCAGAGGGTCTCGGGGGGCGGGGAACACTGAAGCTTTCTTT. Its translation: CASRGSRGAGNTEAFF.

This clone was counted between two and nine times. The V and J genes are TRBV2 and TRBJ1-1, with a possible D match to TRBD1 (5 bases). CDR1 SNHLY and CDR2 FYNNEI come from the germline V gene. V lost 4 bases and J lost 5, with 11 bases in between. CDR3 length: 13 amino acids. The CDR3: CASSVRGDTEAFF. In nucleotides, the CDR3 is TGTGCCAGCAGTGTCCGGGGGGATACTGAAGCTTTCTTT.

This chain connects TRBV5-1 to TRBJ1-3, with TRBD1 matching 7 bases. The CDR3 covers 15 residues. V was pared by 4 bases and J by 1 base, with 5 bases of the junction left unmatched. From germline, CDR1 is SGHRS and CDR2 YFSETQ. In DNA form, the CDR3 reads TGCGCCAGCAGCACTAGGGGGCTATCTGGAAACACCATATATTTT. It specifies CASSTRGLSGNTIYF.

The J gene is TRBJ1-3, the V gene TRBV18; D unresolved. The ends were cut back, 0 bases at V and 2 bases at J, with 5 bases in the middle. CDR3 length: 14 amino acids. Germline loops: CDR1 KGHSH, CDR2 LQKENI. This CDR3 reads CASSPPQTGNTIYF. The CDR3 DNA follows: TGTGCCAGCTCACCACCACAGACTGGAAACACCATATATTTT.

This chain links TRBV10-3 with TRBJ1-1, with 9 positions matching TRBD1. The CDR3 runs 14 residues. The junction had 6 bases not matched to a gene; V was cut back by 6 bases and J by 4 bases. Germline CDR1 ENHRY, CDR2 SYGVKD. CDR3 nucleotides: TGTGCCATCAGGGGGGACAGGGCGAGCACTGAAGCTTTCTTT. Amino acid sequence: CAIRGDRASTEAFF.

The chain has TRBV7-9 and TRBJ1-5; D is perhaps TRBD1 (6 bases). Trimming left V 1 base short and J 8 bases short, with 12 bases between. Germline-derived CDR1 and CDR2 are SEHNR and FQNEAQ (reference sequence). CDR3 size: 14 residues. The CDR3, as DNA: TGTGCCAGCAGCTTAGGACAGGCGGTTGAGCCCCAGCATTTT. It yields the protein CASSLGQAVEPQHF.

The J gene is TRBJ2-2, the V gene TRBV4-2, with TRBD2 matching over 7 bases. The CDR3 sequence is 14 residues long. V trimming: 3 bases; J trimming: 10 bases; junction bases outside the gene matches: 8. Germline values: CDR1 LGHNA, CDR2 YNFKEQ. The CDR3 sequence: CASSHGGVGEELFF. The DNA for the CDR3 is TGTGCCAGCAGCCATGGGGGGGTAGGTGAGGAGCTGTTTTTT.

V usage is TRBV28 and J usage is TRBJ2-3, with 7 nucleotides matching TRBD1. The CDR3 is 16 residues long. Losses at the gene ends were 6 bases for V and 0 bases for J; bases not matched to a gene: 9. Germline V gene sequence: CDR1 MDHEN, CDR2 SYDVKM. CDR3 sequence: CASRPMGRGSTDTQYF. Here the CDR3 DNA reads TGTGCCAGCAGGCCGATGGGCAGGGGGAGCACAGATACGCAGTATTTT.